What follows are 5 T cell receptor beta chains derived from one specimen sequenced in a study of shared clonotypes between healthy human individuals (dated by TCRdb to the early 2020s). Library prep was done by the immunoSEQ multiplex PCR assay. TCRdb stores this immuneACCESS table with in-frame sequences only. Part of the clones is absent; in the studies checked, under half of the shortfall reflects unresolved V genes, and no reason is known for the rest. This sample is represented by about 470,000 clones; 75% to 85% of them were singletons. About 12% of the sample belongs to the ten largest clones. The sequenced sample consisted of PBMCs. The receptors originated from a woman between 40 and 50 years old in good health. Some clones in this sample may be carry-over from other donors' samples.

This clone was counted a few times. In DNA form, the CDR3 reads TGTGCCAGCAGCTTTAGCGAGCAATACGAGCAGTACTTC. It specifies CASSFSEQYEQYF. J is TRBJ2-7 and V is TRBV5-4, with D possibly matching TRBD2 (5 bases). The ends were cut back, 2 bases at V and 4 bases at J, with 10 bases in the middle. This CDR3 spans 13 amino acids. Germline V gene sequence: CDR1 SGHNT, CDR2 YYREEE (reference sequence).

The genes are TRBV6-5 and TRBJ2-1, with no clear D. The ends were cut back, 2 bases at V and 0 bases at J, with 8 bases in the middle. The CDR3 is made up of 15 amino acids. Germline V gene data show CDR1 as MNHEY and CDR2 as SVGAGI. CDR3 in DNA: TGTGCCAGCAGTTACAAGAGAAACTCCTACAATGAGCAGTTCTTC. This translates into CASSYKRNSYNEQFF.

This chain uses TRBV5-1 with TRBJ1-1, with 7 bases identical to TRBD1. The CDR3 is 14 residues long. Germline-derived CDR1 and CDR2 are SGHRS and YFSETQ. Trimming took 7 bases from V and 1 from J; bases not matched to a gene: 7. The CDR3 DNA reads TGCGCCAGCGGGACAGACTTCCAGAACACTGAAGCTTTCTTT. Translating it yields CASGTDFQNTEAFF.

This clone occurred once. Written as DNA, the CDR3 is TGTGCCAGCAGCTTAGTCCCGGGGGCGGACACCGGGGAGCTGTTTTTT. This encodes CASSLVPGADTGELFF. This chain links TRBV7-2 with TRBJ2-2; D may be TRBD1 or TRBD2 (6 bases each). CDR3 length: 16 amino acids. Germline CDR1 SGHTA, CDR2 FQGNSA. V was shortened by 1 base and J by 3 bases, with 12 bases between the two germline ends. Filled out from reference TRBV7-2 and TRBJ2-2, the complete variable domain reads GAGVSQSPSNKVTEKGKDVELRCDPISGHTALYWYRQSLGQGLEFLIYFQGNSAPDKSGLPSDRFSAERTGGSVSTLTIQRTQQEDSAVYLCASSLVPGADTGELFFGEGSRLTVL.

This clone has more than one count but fewer than ten. The chain employs TRBV30 and TRBJ1-6, with a possible D match to TRBD1 (5 bases). V was pared by 3 bases and J by 6 bases, with 9 bases between. The CDR3 sequence is 13 residues long. In germline, CDR1 is GTSNPN, CDR2 SVGIG (reference sequence). DNA for the CDR3: TGTGCCTGGAGCGGGACGGCTAATTCACCCCTCCACTTT. Its protein product is CAWSGTANSPLHF.